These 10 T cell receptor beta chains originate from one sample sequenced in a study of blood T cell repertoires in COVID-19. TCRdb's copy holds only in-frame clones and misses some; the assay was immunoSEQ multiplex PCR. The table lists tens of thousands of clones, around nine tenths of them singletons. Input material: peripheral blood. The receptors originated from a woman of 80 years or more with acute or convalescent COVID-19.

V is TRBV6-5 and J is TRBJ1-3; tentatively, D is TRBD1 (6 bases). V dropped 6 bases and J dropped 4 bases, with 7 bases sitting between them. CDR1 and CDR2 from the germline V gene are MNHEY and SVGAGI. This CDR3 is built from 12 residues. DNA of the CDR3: TGTGCCAGCAGCACAGGGGGAAACACCATATATTTT. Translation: CASSTGGNTIYF.

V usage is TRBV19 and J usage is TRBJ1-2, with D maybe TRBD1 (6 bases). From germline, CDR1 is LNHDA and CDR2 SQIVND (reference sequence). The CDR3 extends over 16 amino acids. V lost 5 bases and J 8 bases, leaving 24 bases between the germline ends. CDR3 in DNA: TGTGCCAGTAGTGAAATCGTCGGCAGGGGATCGTTAGGCTACACCTTC. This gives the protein CASSEIVGRGSLGYTF.

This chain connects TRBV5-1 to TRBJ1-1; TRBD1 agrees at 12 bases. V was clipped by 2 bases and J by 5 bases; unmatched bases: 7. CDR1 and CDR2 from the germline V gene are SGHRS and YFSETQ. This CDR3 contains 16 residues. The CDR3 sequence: CASSFRDRGLMTEAFF. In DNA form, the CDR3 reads TGCGCCAGCAGCTTCCGGGACAGGGGGCTGATGACTGAAGCTTTCTTT.

The chain's CDR3 is CSVDRTGGASRHEQFF. The CDR3 DNA reads TGCAGCGTTGATAGGACAGGGGGCGCCTCTAGGCATGAGCAGTTCTTC. The chain joins TRBV29-1 to TRBJ2-1, with 11 bases aligning to TRBD1. Germline trimming cut 3 bases from V and 8 bases from J; bases unmatched to any gene: 12. The CDR3 runs to 16 residues. From germline, CDR1 is SQVTM and CDR2 ANQGSEA.

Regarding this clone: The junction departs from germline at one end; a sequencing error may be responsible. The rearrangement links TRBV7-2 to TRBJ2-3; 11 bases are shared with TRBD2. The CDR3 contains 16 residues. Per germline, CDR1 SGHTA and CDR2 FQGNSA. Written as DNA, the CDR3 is TGTGCCGGCAGCTCCGGGACTAGCGGTGCCACAGATACGCAGTATTTT. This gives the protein CAGSSGTSGATDTQYF.

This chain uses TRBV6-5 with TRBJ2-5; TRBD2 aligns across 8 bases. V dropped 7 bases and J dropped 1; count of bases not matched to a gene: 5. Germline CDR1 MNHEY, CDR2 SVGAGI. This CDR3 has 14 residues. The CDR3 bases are TGTGCCAGCATTAGCGGGAATGGCCAAGAGACCCAGTACTTC. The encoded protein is CASISGNGQETQYF.

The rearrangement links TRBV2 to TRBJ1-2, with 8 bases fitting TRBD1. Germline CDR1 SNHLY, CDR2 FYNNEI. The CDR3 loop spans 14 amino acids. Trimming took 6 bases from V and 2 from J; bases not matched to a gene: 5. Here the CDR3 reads CASRGTGGNYGYTF. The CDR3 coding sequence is TGTGCCAGCAGGGGGACAGGAGGCAACTATGGCTACACCTTC.

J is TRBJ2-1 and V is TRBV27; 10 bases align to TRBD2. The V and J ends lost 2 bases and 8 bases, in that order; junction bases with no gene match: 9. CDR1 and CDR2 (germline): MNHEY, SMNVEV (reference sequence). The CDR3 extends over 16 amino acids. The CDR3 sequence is CASSLVAASGSYEQFF. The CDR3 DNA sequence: TGTGCCAGCAGTTTAGTGGCGGCTAGCGGGAGCTATGAGCAGTTCTTC.

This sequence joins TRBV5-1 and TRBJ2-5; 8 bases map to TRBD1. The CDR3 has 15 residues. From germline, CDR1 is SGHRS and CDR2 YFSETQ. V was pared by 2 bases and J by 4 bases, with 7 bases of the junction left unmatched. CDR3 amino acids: CASSLWGQVGETQYF. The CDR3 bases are TGCGCCAGCAGCTTATGGGGACAGGTAGGAGAGACCCAGTACTTC. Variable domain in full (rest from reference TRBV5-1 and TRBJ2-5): KAGVTQTPRYLIKTRGQQVTLSCSPISGHRSVSWYQQTPGQGLQFLFEYFSETQRNKGNFPGRFSGRQFSNSRSEMNVSTLELGDSALYLCASSLWGQVGETQYFGPGTRLLVL.

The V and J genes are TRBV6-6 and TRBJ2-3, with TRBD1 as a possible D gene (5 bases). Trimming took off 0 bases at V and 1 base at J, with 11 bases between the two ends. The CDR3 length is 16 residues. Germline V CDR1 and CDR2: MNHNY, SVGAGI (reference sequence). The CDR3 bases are TGTGCCAGCAGTTACTCCCTAGACAGAGGCACAGATACGCAGTATTTT. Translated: CASSYSLDRGTDTQYF.